This passage covers 21 T cell receptor beta chains from one sample sequenced in a study of shared clonotypes between healthy human individuals. Assay: immunoSEQ multiplex PCR; the TCRdb copy retains only in-frame clones and omits some. The top ten clones hold under 0.15% of a sample with 2 million or so clones, over 85% of them seen once. The source material was naive CD4+ T cells sorted from blood. Stated subset: CD45RA+ positively selected. Every receptor here comes from a man younger than 30 in good health.

The chain carries TRBV9 and TRBJ2-5; possibly TRBD1 or TRBD2 for D (6 bases each). Germline V gene data show CDR1 as SGDLS and CDR2 as YYNGEE. V was clipped by 6 bases and J by 1 base, with 13 bases between them. This CDR3 is built from 14 residues. The CDR3 region is CASTKGGLQETQYF. The DNA for the CDR3 is TGTGCCAGCACCAAAGGGGGGCTCCAAGAGACCCAGTACTTC.

In its sample, this clone was seen a few times. The CDR3 DNA reads as TGTGCCAGCAGTGAAGGGTTTCCCGGGACTAGGGGGAAGTACGAGCAGTACTTC. Translating gives CASSEGFPGTRGKYEQYF. The chain links TRBV2 to TRBJ2-7; 8 bases match TRBD2. CDR1 SNHLY and CDR2 FYNNEI come from the germline V gene. CDR3 length equals 18 residues. Germline trimming cut 1 base from V and 4 bases from J; bases unmatched to any gene: 15.

This chain joins TRBV7-8 and TRBJ1-6; D gene uncertain. Germline V CDR1 and CDR2: SGHVS, FQNEAQ. The CDR3 sequence is 13 residues long. Between the trimmed V and J ends, which lost 5 bases and 11 bases, there was a span of 13 bases. CDR3 nucleotides: TGTGCCAGCAGCGAGGACCTTTCTCCACCCCTCCACTTT. Protein product: CASSEDLSPPLHF.

The V call is TRBV5-1, the J call TRBJ1-6, with 7 bases matching TRBD1. Trimming removed 0 bases from V and 5 bases from J; junction bases left unmatched: 5. The germline gives CDR1 SGHRS, CDR2 YFSETQ. The CDR3 extends over 16 amino acids. The CDR3 region has the DNA TGCGCCAGCAGCTTGGCTACCCAGGGGGATAATTCACCCCTCCACTTT. Amino acid sequence: CASSLATQGDNSPLHF.

The chain carries TRBV5-6 and TRBJ2-2; 11 bases agree with TRBD2. V shed 3 bases, J shed 6 bases, and the junction held 1 base outside the gene matches. The CDR3 sequence is 14 residues long. CDR1 is SGHDT and CDR2 is YYEEEE in the germline V gene. The CDR3 DNA sequence: TGTGCCAGCAGCTGGGGACTAGCGGCCGGGGAGCTGTTTTTT. This codes for CASSWGLAAGELFF.

The rearrangement joins TRBV7-2 to TRBJ2-7, with TRBD1 matching 8 bases. Germline trimming cut 1 base from V and 7 bases from J; bases unmatched to any gene: 6. This CDR3 is built from 14 residues. Per germline, CDR1 SGHTA and CDR2 FQGNSA. CDR3 coding DNA: TGTGCCAGCAGCTTAGGAGGACAGGGCGGGGAGCAGTACTTC. This translates into CASSLGGQGGEQYF.

The genes are TRBV5-4 and TRBJ2-7; no clear D gene. Germline CDR1 and CDR2: SGHNT and YYREEE (reference sequence). Between the trimmed V and J ends, which lost 0 bases and 4 bases, there was a span of 8 bases. This CDR3 contains 13 residues. CDR3 protein: CASSLGQKYEQYF. The CDR3 DNA reads TGTGCCAGCAGCTTGGGGCAGAAATACGAGCAGTACTTC. Drawing the rest from reference TRBV5-4 and TRBJ2-7, the complete variable domain is ETGVTQSPTHLIKTRGQQVTLRCSSQSGHNTVSWYQQALGQGPQFIFQYYREEENGRGNFPPRFSGLQFPNYSSELNVNALELDDSALYLCASSLGQKYEQYFGPGTRLTVT.

The V gene is TRBV6-5, the J gene TRBJ2-1; D possibly corresponds to TRBD2 (5 bases). From germline, CDR1 is MNHEY and CDR2 SVGAGI. The CDR3 runs 15 residues. Between the trimmed V and J ends, which lost 5 bases and 5 bases, there was a span of 16 bases. The CDR3 sequence: CASSPVGLLHNEQFF. DNA for the CDR3: TGTGCCAGCAGTCCGGTCGGACTCTTGCACAATGAGCAGTTCTTC.

V is TRBV29-1 and J is TRBJ1-6; tentative D call: TRBD1 (5 bases). The CDR3 is made up of 18 amino acids. Germline assignment: CDR1 SQVTM and CDR2 ANQGSEA. Trimming pared 2 bases from V and 0 bases from J, leaving 17 bases between. In DNA, the CDR3 is TGCAGCGTTGAACTGTGGGACGGAGAGAGCTCCTATAATTCACCCCTCCACTTT. Protein sequence: CSVELWDGESSYNSPLHF.

This chain connects TRBV5-4 to TRBJ2-5; TRBD2 aligns across 7 bases. This CDR3 has 14 amino acids. Germline lookup yields CDR1 SGHNT and CDR2 YYREEE (reference sequence). V was pared by 4 bases and J by 4 bases, with 7 bases of the junction left unmatched. The DNA of the CDR3 is TGTGCCAGCAGCGAAGGGAGGGCCGCAGAGACCCAGTACTTC. This encodes CASSEGRAAETQYF.

Details on this clone: The same CDR3 also results from other DNA sequences found in this sample. The rearrangement links TRBV30 to TRBJ1-5; 9 bases are shared with TRBD1. The CDR3 runs to 14 residues. The V gene's germline CDR1 is GTSNPN and CDR2 SVGIG (reference sequence). Trimming removed 0 bases from V and 4 bases from J; junction bases left unmatched: 1. The DNA of the CDR3 is TGTGCCTGGAGTGTGACAGGGGGGAATCAGCCCCAGCATTTT. Encoded protein: CAWSVTGGNQPQHF.

The chain carries TRBV5-1 and TRBJ2-5; the match to TRBD2 covers 10 bases. Trimming took 7 bases from V and 5 from J; bases not matched to a gene: 11. Germline CDR1 and CDR2: SGHRS and YFSETQ. This CDR3 comprises 15 residues. The CDR3 region is CASGPASGGGETQYF. As DNA, the CDR3 is TGCGCCAGCGGACCGGCTAGCGGGGGTGGGGAGACCCAGTACTTC.

The V gene is TRBV28, the J gene TRBJ2-6; D is unresolved. The germline CDR1 and CDR2 sequences are MDHEN and SYDVKM. CDR3 length equals 15 residues. With 4 bases removed from V and 3 bases from J, the gap between germline ends came to 10 bases. The CDR3 protein is CASSSARLGANVLTF. The DNA of the CDR3 is TGTGCCAGCAGTTCCGCCCGCCTTGGGGCCAACGTCCTGACTTTC.

The rearrangement joins TRBV11-2 to TRBJ1-1, with D tentatively TRBD1 (6 bases). The CDR3 is 15 residues long. Trimming removed 5 bases from V and 1 base from J, with 14 bases in between. Germline-derived CDR1 and CDR2 are SGHAT and FQNNGV. The CDR3 DNA sequence: TGTGCCAGCAGCCCGAGGGGGGGACAGAACACTGAAGCTTTCTTT. This gives the protein CASSPRGGQNTEAFF.

The chain is built from TRBV7-8 and TRBJ1-1; D gene ambiguous. The CDR3 runs to 15 residues. CDR1 SGHVS and CDR2 FQNEAQ come from the germline V gene. Trimming removed 1 base from V and 0 bases from J, with 9 bases in between. The CDR3 DNA sequence: TGTGCCAGCAGCTTAGTGGGCACCTTGAACACTGAAGCTTTCTTT. It encodes CASSLVGTLNTEAFF.

V gene TRBV28 combines with J gene TRBJ2-1, with TRBD1 matching over 8 bases. The CDR3 is 16 residues long. From germline, CDR1 is MDHEN and CDR2 SYDVKM. Germline trimming cut 3 bases from V and 4 bases from J; bases unmatched to any gene: 8. The DNA for the CDR3 is TGTGCCAGCAGTTTTCACGGACAGGGACCTTACAATGAGCAGTTCTTC. Translating gives CASSFHGQGPYNEQFF.

For the CDR3, the DNA is TGTGCCAGTAGAGCCCTCAATCAGGGGTCCTACGAGCAGTACTTC. Residues: CASRALNQGSYEQYF. The chain recombines TRBV19 with TRBJ2-7, with a possible D match to TRBD1 (6 bases). The length of the CDR3 is 15 residues. V lost 6 bases to trimming and J lost 1 base, with 16 bases between them. Germline V gene lookup returns CDR1 LNHDA and CDR2 SQIVND (reference sequence).

The chain joins TRBV11-1 to TRBJ2-1, with no clear D. The CDR3 has 14 residues. In germline, CDR1 is SGHAT, CDR2 FQDESV (reference sequence). V was clipped by 5 bases and J by 4 bases, with 12 bases between them. The CDR3 loop reads CASSPSGPYNEQFF. CDR3 DNA sequence: TGTGCCAGCAGCCCTTCGGGTCCTTACAATGAGCAGTTCTTC.

Comment on this clone: The sample holds other DNA sequences that translate to the same CDR3. V is TRBV6-1 and J is TRBJ2-5; D is uncertain. The CDR3 is 10 amino acids. V shed 6 bases and J shed 5 bases, with 4 bases lying between them. Per germline, CDR1 MNHNS and CDR2 SASEGT. CDR3 region: CASRGETQYF. The CDR3 bases are TGTGCCAGCAGGGGGGAGACCCAGTACTTC.

V and J are TRBV6-5 and TRBJ1-1; the D is unclear. The CDR3 totals 15 residues. Germline assignment: CDR1 MNHEY and CDR2 SVGAGI. The V gene lost 5 bases and the J gene lost 4 bases, with 17 bases spanning the gap. The CDR3 reads CASSLLRTKSTEAFF. CDR3 coding DNA: TGTGCCAGCAGTCTCCTCAGGACGAAGTCCACTGAAGCTTTCTTT.

This sequence joins TRBV18 and TRBJ2-7; the match to TRBD2 covers 10 bases. Germline CDR1 is KGHSH and CDR2 is LQKENI. The CDR3 covers 17 residues. The ends lost 3 bases at V and 4 bases at J; junction bases unmatched: 12. CDR3 sequence: CASSPVLAGGGSYEQYF. Here the CDR3 DNA reads TGTGCCAGCTCACCCGTATTAGCGGGAGGAGGGAGTTACGAGCAGTACTTC.